In its sample, the clone carrying this T cell receptor (beta chain) was seen once. The source of the sample is a study of blood T cell repertoires in COVID-19. This table comes from immunoSEQ multiplex PCR, and its TCRdb copy is limited to in-frame clones, with some not included. This sample has around 11,000 clones, with roughly 83% found just once. The sequencing sample was made of peripheral blood. The receptor was isolated from a human donor in a cohort sampled during active COVID-19.

The CDR3: CASRPRGTTGNTIYF. The CDR3 nucleotides are TGTGCCAGCAGACCCAGGGGAACTACTGGAAACACCATATATTTT. The chain has TRBV27 and TRBJ1-3; a weak D match, TRBD1 (6 bases). The V end was cut by 6 bases, the J end by 2 bases, with 14 bases between. CDR3 length equals 15 residues. Germline CDR1 is MNHEY and CDR2 is SMNVEV (reference sequence).